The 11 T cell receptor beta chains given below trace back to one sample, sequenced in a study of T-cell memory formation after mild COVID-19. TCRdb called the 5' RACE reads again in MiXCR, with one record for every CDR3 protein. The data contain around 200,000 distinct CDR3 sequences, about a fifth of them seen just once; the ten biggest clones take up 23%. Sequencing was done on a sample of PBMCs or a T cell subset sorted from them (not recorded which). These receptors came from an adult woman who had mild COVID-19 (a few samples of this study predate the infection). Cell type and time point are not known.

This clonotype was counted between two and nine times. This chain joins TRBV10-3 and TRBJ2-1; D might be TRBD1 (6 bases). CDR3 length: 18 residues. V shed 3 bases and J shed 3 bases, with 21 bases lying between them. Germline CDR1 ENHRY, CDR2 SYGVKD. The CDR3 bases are TGTGCCATCAGTGATCGGCCCGCAGAACAGGGTATCTACAATGAGCAGTTCTTC. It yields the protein CAISDRPAEQGIYNEQFF.

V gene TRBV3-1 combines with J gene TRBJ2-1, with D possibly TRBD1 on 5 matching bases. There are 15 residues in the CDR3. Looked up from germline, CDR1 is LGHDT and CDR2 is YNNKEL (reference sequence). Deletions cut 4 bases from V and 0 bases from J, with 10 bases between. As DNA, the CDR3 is TGTGCCAGCAGCCCAAAGACAGACTCCTACAATGAGCAGTTCTTC. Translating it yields CASSPKTDSYNEQFF.

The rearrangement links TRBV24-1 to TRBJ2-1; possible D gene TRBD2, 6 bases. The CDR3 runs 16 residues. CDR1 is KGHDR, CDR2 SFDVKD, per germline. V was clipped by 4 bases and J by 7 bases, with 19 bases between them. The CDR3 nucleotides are TGTGCCACCAGTGAACGCAGCGAGGTAGGGAGGAATGAGCAGTTCTTC. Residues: CATSERSEVGRNEQFF.

The CDR3 sequence is CASSQDSFRESYNEQFF. The CDR3 DNA follows: TGTGCCAGCAGCCAAGATAGTTTCCGGGAGTCCTACAATGAGCAGTTCTTC. The rearrangement uses TRBV4-2 and TRBJ2-1, with D maybe TRBD2 (6 bases). The CDR3 has 17 residues. Germline V gene lookup returns CDR1 LGHNA and CDR2 YNFKEQ. V was cut by 0 bases and J by 1 base, with 13 bases left in between.

The CDR3 sequence: CAWTGPERGRNEQFF. The CDR3 DNA reads TGTGCCTGGACCGGACCGGAGCGGGGGCGTAATGAGCAGTTCTTC. This sequence joins TRBV30 and TRBJ2-1; 8 positions match TRBD2. Germline lookup yields CDR1 GTSNPN and CDR2 SVGIG (reference sequence). The CDR3 has 15 residues. With V trimmed by 4 bases and J by 7 bases, 12 bases remained unmatched.

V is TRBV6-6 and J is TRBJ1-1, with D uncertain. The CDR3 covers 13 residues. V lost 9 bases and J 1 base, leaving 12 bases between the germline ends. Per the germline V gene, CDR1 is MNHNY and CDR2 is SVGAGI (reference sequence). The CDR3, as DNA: TGTGCCAGTGCGGACGGGCAGAACACTGAAGCTTTCTTT. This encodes CASADGQNTEAFF.

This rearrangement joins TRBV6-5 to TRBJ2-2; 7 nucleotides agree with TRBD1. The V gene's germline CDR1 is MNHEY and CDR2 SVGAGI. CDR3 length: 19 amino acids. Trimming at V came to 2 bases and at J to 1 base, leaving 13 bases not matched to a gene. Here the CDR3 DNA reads TGTGCCAGCAGTTACGGCATGGGACAGCTTTTCCTGAACACCGGGGAGCTGTTTTTT. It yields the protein CASSYGMGQLFLNTGELFF.

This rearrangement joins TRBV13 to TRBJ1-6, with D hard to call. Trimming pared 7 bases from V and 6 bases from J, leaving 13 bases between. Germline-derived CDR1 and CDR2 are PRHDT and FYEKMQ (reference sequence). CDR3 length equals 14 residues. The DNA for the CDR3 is TGTGCCAGCACCTGGGCGGAAGCTAATTCACCCCTCCACTTT. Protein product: CASTWAEANSPLHF.

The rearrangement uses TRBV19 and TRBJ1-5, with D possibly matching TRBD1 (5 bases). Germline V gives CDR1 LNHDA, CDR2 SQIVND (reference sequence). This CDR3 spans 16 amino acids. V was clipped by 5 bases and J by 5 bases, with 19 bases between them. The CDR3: CASSARVGVIYQPQHF. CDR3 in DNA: TGTGCCAGTAGTGCCCGAGTGGGGGTTATCTATCAGCCCCAGCATTTT.

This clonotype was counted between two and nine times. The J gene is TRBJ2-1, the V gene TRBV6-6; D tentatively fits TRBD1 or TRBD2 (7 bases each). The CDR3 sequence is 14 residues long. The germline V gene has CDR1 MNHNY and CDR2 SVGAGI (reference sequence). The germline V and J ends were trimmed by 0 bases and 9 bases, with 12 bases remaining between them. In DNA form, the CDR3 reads TGTGCCAGCAGTTACTCGACAGGGAGGGTTGAGCAGTTCTTC. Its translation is CASSYSTGRVEQFF.

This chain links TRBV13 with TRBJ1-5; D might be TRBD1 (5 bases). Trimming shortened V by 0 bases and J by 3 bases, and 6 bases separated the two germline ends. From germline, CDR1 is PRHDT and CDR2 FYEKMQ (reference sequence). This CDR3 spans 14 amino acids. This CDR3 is CASSLGQVNQPQHF. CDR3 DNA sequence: TGTGCCAGCAGCTTAGGACAGGTCAATCAGCCCCAGCATTTT.